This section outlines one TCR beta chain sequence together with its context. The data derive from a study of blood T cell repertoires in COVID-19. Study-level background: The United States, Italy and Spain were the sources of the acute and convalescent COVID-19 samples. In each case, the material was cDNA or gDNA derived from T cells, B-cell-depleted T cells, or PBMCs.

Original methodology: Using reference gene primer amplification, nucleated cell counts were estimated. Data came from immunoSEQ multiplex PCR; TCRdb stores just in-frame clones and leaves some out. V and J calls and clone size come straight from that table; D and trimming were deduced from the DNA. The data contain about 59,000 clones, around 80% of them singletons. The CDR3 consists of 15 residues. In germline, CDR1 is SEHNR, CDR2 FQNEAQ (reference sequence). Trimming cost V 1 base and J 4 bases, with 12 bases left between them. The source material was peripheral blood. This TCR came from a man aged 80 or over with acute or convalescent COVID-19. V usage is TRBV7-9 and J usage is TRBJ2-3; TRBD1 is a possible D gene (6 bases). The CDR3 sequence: CASSLVQGKADTQYF. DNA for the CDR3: TGTGCCAGCAGCTTAGTGCAGGGGAAGGCAGATACGCAGTATTTT.